These T cell receptor beta chains were read from a single sample in a study of identical twins. TCRdb re-derived calls from the 5' RACE reads in MiXCR, one entry per CDR3 protein. This table holds around 480,000 distinct CDR3 sequences, 13% to 15% found once. This same sample was also taken into another study, of yellow fever vaccine responses in identical twins.

The sequencing sample was made of CD4+ T cells sorted from blood. These receptors were obtained from a woman younger than 35 in good health. The CDR3 runs from the conserved cysteine through the conserved F or W. A D gene is named only where the DNA matches it firmly. Only some rows state a clone size, as once, few, many or a class for expanded clones.

clone_size j_call v_call d_call cdr3_nt cdr3_aa
NA TRBJ2-1 TRBV12-3/TRBV12-4 TRBD2 TGTGCCAGCAGTATAGCGGGGGCTTCCTACAATGAGCAGTTCTTC CASSIAGASYNEQFF
NA TRBJ2-2 TRBV5-1 NA TGCGCCAGCAGCGCTCAAACAGGAGCCCCCGGGGAGCTGTTTTTT CASSAQTGAPGELFF
few TRBJ2-2 TRBV3-1 NA TGTGCCAGCAGCCAAGTTTCAGGAACAAACACCGGGGAGCTGTTTTTT CASSQVSGTNTGELFF
few TRBJ2-5 TRBV5-1 NA TGCGCCAGCAGCCGGTACAGGAACTACGAGGGGAACCAAGAGACCCAGTACTTC CASSRYRNYEGNQETQYF
many TRBJ2-2 TRBV7-2 NA TGTGCCAGCAGGTTAAGGAGCCCCGGGGAGCTGTTTTTT CASRLRSPGELFF
NA TRBJ2-5 TRBV12-3/TRBV12-4 NA TGTGCCAGCAGCCGCCCTTCGGGACACCAAGAGACCCAGTACTTC CASSRPSGHQETQYF
once TRBJ2-1 TRBV11-2 TRBD2 TGTGCCAGCAGCTTAGCTCTAGCGGACTACAATGAGCAGTTCTTC CASSLALADYNEQFF
many TRBJ1-5 TRBV2 NA TGTGCCAGCAGTTCTGGGGGTACGAGCAATCAGCCCCAGCATTTT CASSSGGTSNQPQHF
NA TRBJ2-3 TRBV20-1 TRBD2 TGCAGTGCTAGCGGGAGGGCCACAGATACGCAGTATTTT CSASGRATDTQYF
NA TRBJ2-7 TRBV14 NA TGTGCCAGCAGCCAAGTTAAGGCCACCTACGAGCAGTACTTC CASSQVKATYEQYF
NA TRBJ2-7 TRBV20-1 TRBD1 TGCAGTGCTAGCCCGTCCGGACAGGGGCCTCGCGAGCAGTACTTC CSASPSGQGPREQYF
few TRBJ2-3 TRBV3-1 NA TGTGCCAGCAGCCTCGGCGTTAGGGGGAACACAGATACGCAGTATTTT CASSLGVRGNTDTQYF
NA TRBJ2-3 TRBV12-3/TRBV12-4 TRBD2 TGTGCCAGCAGTTTCTTAGCGGGTCGCACAGATACGCAGTATTTT CASSFLAGRTDTQYF
NA TRBJ2-2 TRBV5-6 TRBD1 TGTGCCAGCAGCACAATAACAGGGGTCCCCGGGGAGCTGTTTTTT CASSTITGVPGELFF
many TRBJ2-5 TRBV12-3/TRBV12-4 NA TGTGCCAGCAGTTTTGGCAGGCAAGAGACCCAGTACTTC CASSFGRQETQYF
NA TRBJ2-5 TRBV20-1 TRBD2 TGCAGTGCTAGAGATCGAAAACTAGCGGGCTTGGAGACCCAGTACTTC CSARDRKLAGLETQYF
NA TRBJ2-2 TRBV9 TRBD2 TGTGCCAGCAGCGTGGCTAGCGGGGGGCTCACCGGGGAGCTGTTTTTT CASSVASGGLTGELFF
few TRBJ1-1 TRBV29-1 NA TGCAGCGTTGAAGTACGGGGGCGCGGGAACACTGAAGCTTTCTTT CSVEVRGRGNTEAFF
NA TRBJ2-3 TRBV4-3 NA TGCGCCAGCAGCGAAGATAGGGGCGACGGGGATACGCAGTATTTT CASSEDRGDGDTQYF
few TRBJ2-3 TRBV7-9 NA TGTGCCAGCAGCCCTAGGTGGACGACAGATACGCAGTATTTT CASSPRWTTDTQYF
many TRBJ2-3 TRBV9 TRBD2 TGTGCCAGCAGTCTTAGCGGGGGGCCTACAGATACGCAGTATTTT CASSLSGGPTDTQYF
NA TRBJ2-3 TRBV6-2/TRBV6-3 NA TGTGCCACCTCAGACGGGACTACGCAGTATTTT CATSDGTTQYF
NA TRBJ2-7 TRBV4-2 TRBD1 TGTGCCAGCAGCCAAGACAGGGGGAGTAGTTCCTACGAGCAGTACTTC CASSQDRGSSSYEQYF
NA TRBJ2-5 TRBV7-9 TRBD2 TGTGCCAGCAGCTTAGTCAGCGGGGGTGAGACCCAGTACTTC CASSLVSGGETQYF
few TRBJ1-5 TRBV18 NA TGTGCCAGCTCACCAGGGTGGAATCAGCCCCAGCATTTT CASSPGWNQPQHF
many TRBJ2-3 TRBV12-3/TRBV12-4 TRBD1 TGTGCCAGCAGTTTTAGGACAGGGGAGGCAGATACGCAGTATTTT CASSFRTGEADTQYF
NA TRBJ2-1 TRBV7-2 NA TGTGCCAGCAGCTTAACTCTGGCAAACAATGAGCAGTTCTTC CASSLTLANNEQFF
NA TRBJ2-5 TRBV20-1 TRBD2 TGCAGTGCTAGTGCACGTCTGGGACTAACGACGAGGGAGACCCAGTACTTC CSASARLGLTTRETQYF
NA TRBJ2-1 TRBV4-2 TRBD2 TGTGCCAGCAGCCATACAGGTACTAGCGGGCCGGGAAGCTCCTACAATGAGCAGTTCTTC CASSHTGTSGPGSSYNEQFF
NA TRBJ2-1 TRBV7-2 TRBD1 TGTGCCAGCAGCCTAAGTCAGGGGGCCACCTACAATGAGCAGTTCTTC CASSLSQGATYNEQFF
NA TRBJ2-7 TRBV16 TRBD1 TGTGCCAGCGCTCCTCCGGGACAGGGTCTAGTTGGGCAGTACTTC CASAPPGQGLVGQYF
few TRBJ2-2 TRBV20-1 NA TGCAGTGCTAGAGTTCAACCGGGCGCGAACACCGGGGAGCTGTTTTTT CSARVQPGANTGELFF
few TRBJ2-1 TRBV11-2 TRBD2 TGTGCCAGCAACCGACTAGCGGGGGGGGTTACCTCCTACAATGAGCAGTTCTTC CASNRLAGGVTSYNEQFF
many TRBJ1-2 TRBV21-1 NA TGTGCCAGCATCCGGGACAGGGGCCCCTACTATGGCTACACCTTC CASIRDRGPYYGYTF
few TRBJ2-1 TRBV5-6 TRBD2 TGTGCCAGCAGGCAGACCGGGACTAGCGGCTACAATGAGCAGTTCTTC CASRQTGTSGYNEQFF
few TRBJ2-5 TRBV21-1 NA TGTGCCAGCAGCAAAGTAACGGACAGCCAAGAGACCCAGTACTTC CASSKVTDSQETQYF
NA TRBJ2-1 TRBV6-5 TRBD2 TGTGCCAGCAGTTTCCGGACTAGCGGGGGTTTCAATGAGCAGTTCTTC CASSFRTSGGFNEQFF
few TRBJ2-7 TRBV6-2/TRBV6-3 NA TGTGCCAGCAGTTACCGGCTAGTAGGCGAGCAGTACTTC CASSYRLVGEQYF
NA TRBJ1-2 TRBV29-1 TRBD1 TGCAGCGTGGGGGCGGACAGGGCGGATGGCTACACCTTC CSVGADRADGYTF
NA TRBJ2-7 TRBV3-1 TRBD2 TGTGCCAGCACCCTCAAAGCGGGGGAAAGCTACGAGCAGTACTTC CASTLKAGESYEQYF
many TRBJ2-1 TRBV11-2 NA TGTGCCAGCAGACTAAAGACAGCGGCGGATGAGCAGTTCTTC CASRLKTAADEQFF
few TRBJ2-7 TRBV6-2/TRBV6-3 NA TGTGCCAGCCGACATACGGGCTCCTACGAGCAGTACTTC CASRHTGSYEQYF
NA TRBJ2-3 TRBV4-3 TRBD2 TGCGCCAGCAGCCAAGAACCGGGACTAGGGGCTGATACGCAGTATTTT CASSQEPGLGADTQYF
few TRBJ2-1 TRBV27 NA TGTGCCAGCACGCCCCTTCCTGGGACACCTAACAATGAGCAGTTCTTC CASTPLPGTPNNEQFF
few TRBJ2-1 TRBV7-6 NA TGTGCCAGCAGCTTATCAGGCCGGCAGTTCTTC CASSLSGRQFF
NA TRBJ2-7 TRBV5-1 TRBD1 TGCGCCAGCAGCTTGGCCTCGGGACAGACATACGAGCAGTACTTC CASSLASGQTYEQYF